This T cell receptor beta chain comes out of a study of blood T cell repertoires in COVID-19. Study details: Samples came from the United States, Italy and Spain, spanning acute and convalescent COVID-19. The analysed material was cDNA or gDNA that came from T cells, B-cell-depleted T cells, or PBMCs.

Trimming left V 1 base short and J 4 bases short, with 15 bases between. The germline gives CDR1 SGHRS, CDR2 YFSETQ. The CDR3 has 15 residues. Under the authors' procedure: For nucleated cells, counts were estimated from reference gene primer amplification. Profiling relied on immunoSEQ multiplex PCR, and the TCRdb table lists in-frame clones only, not all of them. V and J calls and clone size follow that table, whereas D and trimming were derived from the DNA. The sample lists about 200,000 clones; 82% were seen once. Participants, 18 to 89 years old, spanned some 23 US areas. Sequences were obtained from PBMCs or T cells enriched from blood (not recorded which). The TCR comes from a man aged 35 to 55 who had recovered from COVID-19. The genes are TRBV5-1 and TRBJ2-7; tentatively, D is TRBD2 (6 bases). CDR3 amino acids: CASSLSAGGIYEQYV. The CDR3 DNA reads TGCGCCAGCAGCTTGAGCGCGGGCGGGATTTACGAGCAGTACGTC.